These 16 T cell receptor beta chains originate from one sample sequenced in a study of cytotoxic CD8 clonotypes in ibrutinib-treated CLL. Libraries were prepared by immunoSEQ multiplex PCR; TCRdb keeps only in-frame clonotypes and omits some of them. The repertoire holds tens of thousands of clones, 56% seen once, with over 20% in the top ten. Sample: PBMCs, taken after 24 months of ibrutinib treatment. These receptors all come from a human donor with chronic lymphocytic leukemia.

The rearrangement links TRBV18 to TRBJ2-2, with 8 bases fitting TRBD2. The CDR3 has 15 amino acids. With 4 bases clipped from V and 3 bases from J, the junction kept 4 bases outside the gene matches. Germline V CDR1 and CDR2: KGHSH, LQKENI. The CDR3 spells CASSLSGTDTGELFF. In DNA form, the CDR3 reads TGTGCCAGCTCACTTAGCGGGACGGACACCGGGGAGCTGTTTTTT.

The chain carries TRBV7-6 and TRBJ2-3; D perhaps matches TRBD2 (6 bases). This CDR3 comprises 15 residues. Germline V gene sequence: CDR1 SGHVS, CDR2 FNYEAQ. V was cut by 1 base and J by 9 bases, with 17 bases left in between. In DNA, the CDR3 is TGTGCCAGCAGCTTAGAGGTAGCGGCCCTTCAGACGCAGTATTTT. Translation gives CASSLEVAALQTQYF. Drawing the rest from reference TRBV7-6 and TRBJ2-3, the complete variable domain is GAGVSQSPRYKVTKRGQDVALRCDPISGHVSLYWYRQALGQGPEFLTYFNYEAQQDKSGLPNDRFSAERPEGSISTLTIQRTEQRDSAMYRCASSLEVAALQTQYFGPGTRLTVL.

This clone was recorded at least ten times. This rearrangement joins TRBV5-6 to TRBJ2-6; D not certain. The CDR3 runs 16 residues. The V end lost 6 bases, the J end lost 4 bases, and 17 bases lay between the germline ends. Germline loops: CDR1 SGHDT, CDR2 YYEEEE. The CDR3 is CASNLGSGSGANVLTF. The CDR3 DNA sequence: TGTGCCAGCAACTTAGGATCCGGGTCCGGGGCCAACGTCCTGACTTTC.

The chain combines TRBV10-2 with TRBJ1-1; D call uncertain. Per germline, CDR1 WSHSY and CDR2 SAAADI. The CDR3 runs 14 residues. Trimming stripped 11 bases from V and 1 base from J, with 17 bases between. This CDR3 is CAASSSGRNTEAFF. DNA of the CDR3: TGCGCCGCCAGCTCCTCCGGCAGGAACACTGAAGCTTTCTTT.

V is TRBV4-2 and J is TRBJ1-3, with a weak D call TRBD1 (6 bases). The CDR3 runs 14 residues. Trimming shortened V by 1 base and J by 9 bases, and 13 bases separated the two germline ends. Germline V gene sequence: CDR1 LGHNA, CDR2 YNFKEQ. The CDR3 DNA is TGTGCCAGCAGCCAAGGAGCAGGGGTAGCCACCATATATTTT. Its translation: CASSQGAGVATIYF.

In its sample, this clone was seen a few times. The chain combines TRBV28 with TRBJ1-5; 11 nucleotides align to TRBD1. Trimming at V came to 5 bases and at J to 9 bases, leaving 3 bases not matched to a gene. Germline values: CDR1 MDHEN, CDR2 SYDVKM. The CDR3 sequence is 13 residues long. Here the CDR3 DNA reads TGTGCCAGCAGTGGACAGGGGGCTGGGCCCCAGCATTTT. Translating it yields CASSGQGAGPQHF.

The chain carries TRBV18 and TRBJ2-1; TRBD1 matches 9 bases. The J segment lost 6 bases and the V segment lost 2 bases, leaving 5 bases of the junction unmatched. The germline V gene encodes CDR1 KGHSH and CDR2 LQKENI. The CDR3 length is 15 residues. The CDR3 DNA reads as TGTGCCAGCTCACCAGGGACAGGGTACGGCAATGAGCAGTTCTTC. Amino acids: CASSPGTGYGNEQFF. The variable domain in full, completed from reference TRBV18 and TRBJ2-1, reads NAGVMQNPRHLVRRRGQEARLRCSPMKGHSHVYWYRQLPEEGLKFMVYLQKENIIDESGMPKERFSAEFPKEGPSILRIQQVVRGDSAAYFCASSPGTGYGNEQFFGPGTRLTVL.

This clone has only a few counts. This rearrangement joins TRBV2 to TRBJ2-1; TRBD2 matches 7 bases. V was pared by 7 bases and J by 3 bases, with 3 bases of the junction left unmatched. The V gene's germline CDR1 is SNHLY and CDR2 FYNNEI. This CDR3 has 13 residues. The CDR3 coding sequence is TGTGCCAGCAACCCTAGCGGCTACAATGAGCAGTTCTTC. It codes for CASNPSGYNEQFF.

The gene calls are TRBV10-2 and TRBJ1-1; 8 nucleotides line up with TRBD1. Germline V gene data show CDR1 as WSHSY and CDR2 as SAAADI. The CDR3 runs to 15 residues. The ends lost 7 bases at V and 0 bases at J; junction bases unmatched: 7. The DNA of the CDR3 is TGCGCCAGCATCCTGGGGACAGGAATGAACACTGAAGCTTTCTTT. Protein product: CASILGTGMNTEAFF.

V is TRBV4-2 and J is TRBJ2-3, with TRBD2 as a possible D gene (7 bases). From germline, CDR1 is LGHNA and CDR2 YNFKEQ. V dropped 0 bases and J dropped 6 bases, with 19 bases sitting between them. The CDR3 is 17 amino acids. CDR3 amino acids: CASSQDPGGGHLDTQYF. In DNA form, the CDR3 reads TGTGCCAGCAGCCAAGATCCGGGCGGGGGACATTTGGATACGCAGTATTTT.

The chain has TRBV6-1 and TRBJ2-3; 7 bases are a match to TRBD1. Germline V gene lookup returns CDR1 MNHNS and CDR2 SASEGT. The CDR3 loop spans 15 amino acids. With 5 bases clipped from V and 6 bases from J, the junction kept 11 bases outside the gene matches. The CDR3 protein is CASSWDSWKIDTQYF. In DNA form, the CDR3 reads TGTGCCAGCAGTTGGGACAGCTGGAAGATCGATACGCAGTATTTT.

The chain joins TRBV25-1 to TRBJ2-7; TRBD2 is a possible D gene (7 bases). This CDR3 comprises 13 residues. Germline CDR1 MGHDK, CDR2 SYGVNS. Trimming left V 2 bases short and J 6 bases short, with 11 bases between. CDR3 protein: CASSERGGLEQYV. Here the CDR3 DNA reads TGTGCCAGCAGTGAAAGGGGGGGGCTCGAGCAGTACGTC.

This sequence joins TRBV28 and TRBJ2-1; D uncertain. The germline V gene encodes CDR1 MDHEN and CDR2 SYDVKM. The ends were cut back, 0 bases at V and 1 base at J, with 4 bases in the middle. The CDR3 covers 14 residues. The DNA of the CDR3 is TGTGCCAGCAGTTTATGGTTATCCTACAATGAGCAGTTCTTC. Protein product: CASSLWLSYNEQFF.

The chain joins TRBV28 to TRBJ1-5; tentatively, D is TRBD1 (5 bases). The CDR3 sequence is 18 residues long. Germline-derived CDR1 and CDR2 are MDHEN and SYDVKM. V gave up 8 bases and J gave up 0 bases, with 23 bases separating them. The CDR3 coding sequence is TGTGCCAGCCGTCCGGCGGGACTCACCGGTTATAGCAATCAGCCCCAGCATTTT. Amino acid sequence: CASRPAGLTGYSNQPQHF.

CDR3 nucleotide sequence: TGTGCCAGCAGCCAGGGACTCTGGACAGCTAGGAATGAGCAGTTCTTC. It translates to CASSQGLWTARNEQFF. The genes are TRBV5-4 and TRBJ2-1; D may correspond to TRBD1 or TRBD2 (6 bases each). CDR1 is SGHNT, CDR2 YYREEE, per germline (reference sequence). The CDR3 spans 16 residues. The V gene lost 4 bases and the J gene lost 7 bases, with 21 bases spanning the gap.

This clone was counted only a few times. The V and J genes are TRBV14 and TRBJ1-5; 12 nucleotides align to TRBD1. This CDR3 is 18 amino acids long. V dropped 2 bases and J dropped 7; count of bases not matched to a gene: 12. The germline V gene encodes CDR1 SGHDN and CDR2 FVKESK. For the CDR3, the DNA is TGTGCCAGCAGCCAACGTGAAGGGACAGGGGGCCCAAGACAGCCCCAGCATTTT. It specifies CASSQREGTGGPRQPQHF. Full variable domain (outside the CDR3, taken from reference TRBV14 and TRBJ1-5): EAGVTQFPSHSVIEKGQTVTLRCDPISGHDNLYWYRRVMGKEIKFLLHFVKESKQDESGMPNNRFLAERTGGTYSTLKVQPAELEDSGVYFCASSQREGTGGPRQPQHFGDGTRLSIL.